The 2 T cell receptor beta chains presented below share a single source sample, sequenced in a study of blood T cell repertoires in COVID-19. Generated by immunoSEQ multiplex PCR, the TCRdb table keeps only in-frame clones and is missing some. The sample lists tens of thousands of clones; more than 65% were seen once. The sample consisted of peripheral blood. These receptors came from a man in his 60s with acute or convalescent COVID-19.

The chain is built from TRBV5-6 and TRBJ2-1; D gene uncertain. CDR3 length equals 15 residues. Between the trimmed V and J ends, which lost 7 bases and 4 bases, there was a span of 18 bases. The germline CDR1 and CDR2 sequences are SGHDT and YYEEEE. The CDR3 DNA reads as TGTGCCAGCGAAAGGTACAGAACCAATTACAATGAGCAGTTCTTC. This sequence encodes CASERYRTNYNEQFF.

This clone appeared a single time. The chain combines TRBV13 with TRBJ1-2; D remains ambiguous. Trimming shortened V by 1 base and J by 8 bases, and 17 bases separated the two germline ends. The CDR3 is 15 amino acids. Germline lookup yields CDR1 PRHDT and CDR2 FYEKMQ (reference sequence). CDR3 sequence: CASSLEAGVPMGYTF. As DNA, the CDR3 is TGTGCCAGCAGCTTAGAAGCGGGAGTACCTATGGGCTACACCTTC.